The text below deals with one T cell receptor (beta chain). In this sample, this clonotype turned up many times. Its antigen remains unidentified. No much larger clone exists at a distance of one base, and base qualities are not known. The library came from RT-PCR. The instrument given in TCRdb is Illumina HiSeq 2500. TCRdb applied fastp at Q25 and MiXCR to the public reads, then kept only in-frame beta chains. Each entry merges the rows of one CDR3 protein and shows their most common DNA and genes. The sample table contains hundreds of thousands of distinct CDR3 sequences; only one count was recorded for 12% to 15% of them. The biggest ten clones account for less than 8.5% of the sample. CDR1 and CDR2 (MNHNS, SASEGT) derive from the germline V gene. Its CDR3 holds 14 amino acids, cysteine through phenylalanine. The sequence is cut down to CDR3 DNA, 42 bases in frame from base 1. V sheds 6 bases and J sheds 0 bases, leaving 11 bases between their ends.

This sample is drawn from a study of response to subunit inactivated influenza vaccine (dated by TCRdb to the late 2010s). In the study overall: The study used deep quantitative T cell receptor repertoire profiling to track responses to a trivalent subunit inactivated influenza vaccine. Summary of the overall study and its limitations: The authors suggested that each seasonal influenza vaccination may recruit only a limited number of new T cells.

The sample in question was PBMCs from blood, obtained 14 to 15 days before vaccination. The chain is made from TRBV6-1 and TRBJ1-1; the D gene is unclear. This TCR derives from a man aged 45-65 years who received an inactivated influenza vaccine. Donor details come from another sample of the same person, matched by shared clones. CDR3 protein: CASRPGRVNTEAFF. The bases are TGTGCCAGCAGACCTGGACGGGTGAACACTGAAGCTTTCTTT.